One sample yielded the 12 T cell receptor beta chains listed below, sequenced in a study of blood T cell repertoires in COVID-19. Profiled with immunoSEQ multiplex PCR; TCRdb holds only in-frame clones, not every one. The data show 210,000 or so clones, approximately 83% seen once. Sequencing was performed on PBMCs or T cells enriched from blood (not recorded which). Every receptor here comes from a woman aged 50 to 60 who had been exposed to COVID-19.

The chain links TRBV11-2 to TRBJ2-7; TRBD2 matches 8 bases. The CDR3 loop spans 15 amino acids. In germline, CDR1 is SGHAT, CDR2 FQNNGV. V lost 1 base and J lost 2; bases outside the gene matches: 4. The CDR3 region is CASSLGAGGAYEQYF. CDR3 DNA sequence: TGTGCCAGCAGCTTAGGGGCGGGGGGAGCCTACGAGCAGTACTTC.

V gene TRBV6-5 combines with J gene TRBJ2-3; 9 positions agree with TRBD2. Germline trimming cut 4 bases from V and 5 bases from J; bases unmatched to any gene: 10. Germline lookup yields CDR1 MNHEY and CDR2 SVGAGI. This CDR3 comprises 16 residues. DNA of the CDR3: TGTGCCAGCAGTTTCTCCGCGGGGGGGCAGGGAGATACGCAGTATTTT. Translation gives CASSFSAGGQGDTQYF.

The V gene is TRBV14, the J gene TRBJ2-6; 10 nucleotides agree with TRBD1. This CDR3 has 19 residues. V shed 3 bases, J shed 2 bases, and the junction held 10 bases outside the gene matches. Germline V CDR1 and CDR2: SGHDN, FVKESK. In nucleotides, the CDR3 is TGTGCCAGCAGCCAGGGACGGGACAGGGGTTTTCCTGGGGCCAACGTCCTGACTTTC. Translation gives CASSQGRDRGFPGANVLTF.

The rearrangement uses TRBV9 and TRBJ1-2, with D uncertain. The CDR3 is 15 amino acids. Looked up from germline, CDR1 is SGDLS and CDR2 is YYNGEE. Trimming took 3 bases from V and 4 from J, leaving 16 bases between them. The CDR3 DNA reads TGTGCCAGCAGCGCATCTAACCTGGGCACCTATGGCTACACCTTC. Its translation is CASSASNLGTYGYTF.

This chain uses TRBV10-1 with TRBJ2-7; 8 bases are a match to TRBD1. Germline V gene sequence: CDR1 WNHNN, CDR2 SYGVQD (reference sequence). V trimming: 6 bases; J trimming: 3 bases; junction bases outside the gene matches: 7. This CDR3 is built from 14 residues. The CDR3 nucleotides are TGCGCCAGCAGCCGGGACAGGAACGGCTACGAGCAGTACTTC. Translation: CASSRDRNGYEQYF.

The gene calls are TRBV5-5 and TRBJ1-4; 9 nucleotides match TRBD1. The germline V gene encodes CDR1 SGHKS and CDR2 YYEKEE (reference sequence). The CDR3 is 15 amino acids. J gave up 7 bases and V 2 bases, and 6 bases lay outside the gene matches. CDR3 nucleotide sequence: TGTGCCAGCAGCTTTAGGACAGGGGCAAGTGAAAAACTGTTTTTT. This codes for CASSFRTGASEKLFF. Variable domain in full (rest from reference TRBV5-5 and TRBJ1-4): DAGVTQSPTHLIKTRGQQVTLRCSPISGHKSVSWYQQVLGQGPQFIFQYYEKEERGRGNFPDRFSARQFPNYSSELNVNALLLGDSALYLCASSFRTGASEKLFFGSGTQLSVL.

This rearrangement joins TRBV7-9 to TRBJ2-1, with 10 nucleotides matching TRBD2. The CDR3 totals 18 residues. Looked up from germline, CDR1 is SEHNR and CDR2 is FQNEAQ (reference sequence). V lost 4 bases and J lost 2; bases outside the gene matches: 11. The DNA for the CDR3 is TGTGCCAGCAGCTCCCTTTTCTTACTAGCGGGAACCTACAATGAGCAGTTCTTC. Its translation is CASSSLFLLAGTYNEQFF. Drawing the rest from reference TRBV7-9 and TRBJ2-1, the complete variable domain is DTGVSQNPRHKITKRGQNVTFRCDPISEHNRLYWYRQTLGQGPEFLTYFQNEAQLEKSRLLSDRFSAERPKGSFSTLEIQRTEQGDSAMYLCASSSLFLLAGTYNEQFFGPGTRLTVL.

The J gene is TRBJ2-1, the V gene TRBV5-4, with D possibly being TRBD1 (5 bases). Germline CDR1 is SGHNT and CDR2 is YYREEE (reference sequence). CDR3 length: 13 amino acids. Trimming took 2 bases from V and 5 from J, leaving 8 bases between them. Here the CDR3 DNA reads TGTGCCAGCAGCTTCAGGGCGAACAATGAGCAGTTCTTC. Encoded protein: CASSFRANNEQFF.

This chain links TRBV30 with TRBJ2-1; 10 bases are shared with TRBD1. This CDR3 has 13 residues. The J segment lost 9 bases and the V segment lost 7 bases, leaving 9 bases of the junction unmatched. Germline V lookup: CDR1 GTSNPN, CDR2 SVGIG (reference sequence). CDR3 region: CASDRDRGTEQFF. CDR3 coding DNA: TGTGCCTCCGATCGGGACAGGGGAACTGAGCAGTTCTTC.

V and J are TRBV19 and TRBJ2-2; 11 bases are a match to TRBD2. This CDR3 has 14 amino acids. Germline CDR1 reads LNHDA; CDR2 reads SQIVND (reference sequence). The J segment lost 6 bases and the V segment lost 7 bases, leaving 4 bases of the junction unmatched. The CDR3 here is CASKVAGGPGELFF. CDR3 bases: TGTGCCAGTAAGGTAGCGGGGGGGCCCGGGGAGCTGTTTTTT.

The genes are TRBV5-1 and TRBJ2-3, with D possibly matching TRBD2 (6 bases). V was cut by 6 bases and J by 2 bases, with 13 bases left in between. The germline CDR1 and CDR2 sequences are SGHRS and YFSETQ. The CDR3 totals 14 residues. As DNA, the CDR3 is TGCGCCAGCATGGGGGGAACGTACACAGATACGCAGTATTTT. Protein product: CASMGGTYTDTQYF.

This clone was seen just once. The chain joins TRBV19 to TRBJ2-2; the match to TRBD1 covers 11 bases. V shed 2 bases and J 0 bases; nucleotides not matched to a gene: 2. The CDR3 contains 17 residues. In germline, CDR1 is LNHDA, CDR2 SQIVND (reference sequence). CDR3 amino acids: CASSIRGQGANTGELFF. As DNA, the CDR3 is TGTGCCAGTAGTATACGGGGACAGGGGGCGAACACCGGGGAGCTGTTTTTT.